The 10 T cell receptor beta chains in this list originate from one sample, sequenced in a study of glioma-infiltrating T cells. Amplification of TCR alpha and beta CDR3 regions from RNA used iRepertoire nested multiplex PCR. TCRdb itself ran the multiplex PCR reads through MiXCR, one entry per CDR3 protein. The table records about 400,000 distinct CDR3 sequences, 41% of them present only once. The sequencing input was glioma tissue, nonneoplastic brain tissue, or PBMCs (not recorded which). These receptors were collected from a human donor with low-grade glioma or glioblastoma, undergoing nonglioma brain surgery, or in good health (not recorded which).

The table lists this clonotype with a few counts. This chain links TRBV7-9 with TRBJ1-5; 9 nucleotides agree with TRBD1. Germline V lookup: CDR1 SEHNR, CDR2 FQNEAQ (reference sequence). The CDR3 runs to 15 residues. Trimming cost V 5 bases and J 5 bases; bases outside gene matches: 7. The CDR3 is CASSATGGRDQPQHF. The CDR3 DNA is TGTGCCAGCAGCGCCACAGGGGGCCGGGATCAGCCCCAGCATTTT.

CDR3 bases: TGTGCCAGCACCAGGAGTGACTTTAGCACAGATACGCAGTATTTT. It codes for CASTRSDFSTDTQYF. The V and J genes are TRBV7-2 and TRBJ2-3; no reliable D call. CDR1 is SGHTA and CDR2 is FQGNSA in the germline V gene. The ends were cut back, 7 bases at V and 0 bases at J, with 14 bases in the middle. The CDR3 spans 15 residues.

This clonotype was recorded a few times. V and J are TRBV4-1 and TRBJ1-6; D perhaps matches TRBD1 (6 bases). The CDR3 runs 16 residues. Trimming stripped 0 bases from V and 6 bases from J, with 12 bases between. Germline CDR1 MGHRA, CDR2 YSYEKL. The CDR3 DNA reads as TGCGCCAGCAGCCAAGATCTGGGACAATTTAATTCACCCCTCCACTTT. Protein sequence: CASSQDLGQFNSPLHF.

V usage is TRBV5-5 and J usage is TRBJ2-3, with D hard to call. The CDR3 consists of 15 residues. Trimming stripped 4 bases from V and 0 bases from J, with 12 bases between. Germline assignment: CDR1 SGHKS and CDR2 YYEKEE (reference sequence). CDR3 DNA sequence: TGTGCCAGCAGCCCTTTCTCCGCTAGCACAGATACGCAGTATTTT. Residues: CASSPFSASTDTQYF.

This sequence joins TRBV6-2 or TRBV6-3 and TRBJ1-2; 9 nucleotides match TRBD1. The CDR3 has 18 residues. The ends lost 0 bases at V and 4 bases at J; junction bases unmatched: 12. Germline V lookup: CDR1 MNHEY, CDR2 SVGEGT. CDR3 DNA sequence: TGTGCCAGCAGTTACTCGGAGGGACAGGGCCAGCTCGGCTATGGCTACACCTTC. It specifies CASSYSEGQGQLGYGYTF.

Notes on this clonotype: The CDR3 does not end in the conserved phenylalanine or tryptophan, so this is likely a read error. This chain joins TRBV7-8 and TRBJ1-5; the D gene is possibly TRBD1 (5 bases). CDR1 and CDR2 from the germline V gene are SGHVS and FQNEAQ. Trimming removed 5 bases at V and 5 bases at J, with 10 bases between. The CDR3 spans 13 residues. The CDR3 here is CASSPQEDQPQHL. In DNA form, the CDR3 reads TGTGCCAGCAGCCCACAGGAGGATCAGCCCCAGCATCTT.

Comment on this clonotype: Being one base from a much bigger clone, this may be a read error. This chain joins TRBV27 and TRBJ2-1; TRBD2 matches 8 bases. This CDR3 contains 18 residues. Germline lookup yields CDR1 MNHEY and CDR2 SMNVEV (reference sequence). The V and J ends lost 3 bases and 10 bases, in that order; junction bases with no gene match: 20. CDR3: CASSFAGGGPVGGFEQFF. Written as DNA, the CDR3 is TGTGCCAGCAGTTTCGCGGGGGGAGGCCCGGTAGGAGGGTTCGAGCAGTTCTTC.

This clonotype was seen repeatedly, ten times or more. The V call is TRBV27, the J call TRBJ2-5, with D maybe TRBD2 (6 bases). In germline, CDR1 is MNHEY, CDR2 SMNVEV (reference sequence). The CDR3 totals 15 residues. V lost 4 bases, J lost 5 bases, and 17 bases lay in between. The CDR3 region is CASSSIPGLRETQYF. CDR3 DNA sequence: TGTGCCAGCAGTTCCATACCGGGACTTAGGGAGACCCAGTACTTC.

The V gene is TRBV7-9, the J gene TRBJ1-1; the D gene is possibly TRBD1 (5 bases). CDR1 SEHNR and CDR2 FQNEAQ come from the germline V gene (reference sequence). The CDR3 covers 12 residues. The CDR3 protein is CATGVRVTEAFF. CDR3 nucleotides: TGTGCTACGGGGGTAAGGGTCACTGAAGCTTTCTTT.

The chain is built from TRBV7-9 and TRBJ1-2, with a tentative D call TRBD1 (6 bases). Looked up from germline, CDR1 is SEHNR and CDR2 is FQNEAQ (reference sequence). The CDR3 sequence is 13 residues long. V lost 5 bases and J 7 bases, leaving 14 bases between the germline ends. CDR3 DNA sequence: TGTGCCAGCAGCCCGGAGCTCAGGGGTGGCTACACCTTC. It yields the protein CASSPELRGGYTF.